This T cell receptor (beta chain) is drawn from a study of T cells in Graves' hyperthyroidism and ophthalmopathy. This clonotype has ten or more counts. The investigators amplified TCR beta CDR3 regions from RNA transcripts. The HTBI set primed first-round TCR CDR3 RT-PCR. TCRdb reanalysed the multiplex PCR reads using MiXCR and keeps one entry per CDR3 protein. This table has roughly 380,000 distinct CDR3 sequences, approximately 13% appearing once. Germline values: CDR1 SGHRS, CDR2 YFSETQ. V lost 5 bases, J lost 7 bases, and 15 bases lay in between. CDR3 size: 13 residues. The origin of this receptor is a young woman with Graves' hyperthyroidism. The specimen sequenced was blood. The V call is TRBV5-1, the J call TRBJ1-2, with D possibly being TRBD1 (6 bases). CDR3 amino acids: CASRLDSLSGYTF. The DNA of the CDR3 is TGCGCCAGCAGGCTGGACAGTTTAAGTGGCTACACCTTC.